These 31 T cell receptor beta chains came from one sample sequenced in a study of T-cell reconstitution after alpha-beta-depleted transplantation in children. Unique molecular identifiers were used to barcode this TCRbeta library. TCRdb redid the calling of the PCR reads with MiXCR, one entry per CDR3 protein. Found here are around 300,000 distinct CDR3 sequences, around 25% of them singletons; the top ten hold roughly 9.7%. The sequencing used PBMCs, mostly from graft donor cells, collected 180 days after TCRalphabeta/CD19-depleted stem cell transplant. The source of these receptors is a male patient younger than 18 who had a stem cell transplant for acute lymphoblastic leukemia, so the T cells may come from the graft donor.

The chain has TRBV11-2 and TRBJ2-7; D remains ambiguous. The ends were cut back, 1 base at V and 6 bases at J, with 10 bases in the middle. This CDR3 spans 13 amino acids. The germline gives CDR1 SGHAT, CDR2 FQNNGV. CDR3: CASSLVYGVEQYF. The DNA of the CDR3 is TGTGCCAGCAGCTTAGTATATGGGGTCGAGCAGTACTTC. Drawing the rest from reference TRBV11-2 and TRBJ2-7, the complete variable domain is EAGVAQSPRYKIIEKRQSVAFWCNPISGHATLYWYQQILGQGPKLLIQFQNNGVVDDSQLPKDRFSAERLKGVDSTLKIQPAKLEDSAVYLCASSLVYGVEQYFGPGTRLTVT.

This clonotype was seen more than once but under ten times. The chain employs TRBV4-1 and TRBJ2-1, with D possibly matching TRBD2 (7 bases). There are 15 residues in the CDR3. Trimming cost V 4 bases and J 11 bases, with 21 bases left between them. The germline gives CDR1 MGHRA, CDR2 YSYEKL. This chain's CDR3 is CASSPGGYQGSKQFF. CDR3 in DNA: TGCGCCAGCAGCCCGGGGGGCTACCAGGGGTCCAAGCAGTTCTTC.

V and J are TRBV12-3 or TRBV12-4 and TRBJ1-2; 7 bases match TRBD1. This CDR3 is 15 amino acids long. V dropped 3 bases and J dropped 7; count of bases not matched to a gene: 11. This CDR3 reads CASSFGDSRPVGYTF. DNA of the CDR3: TGTGCCAGCAGTTTCGGGGACAGTCGACCCGTTGGCTACACCTTC.

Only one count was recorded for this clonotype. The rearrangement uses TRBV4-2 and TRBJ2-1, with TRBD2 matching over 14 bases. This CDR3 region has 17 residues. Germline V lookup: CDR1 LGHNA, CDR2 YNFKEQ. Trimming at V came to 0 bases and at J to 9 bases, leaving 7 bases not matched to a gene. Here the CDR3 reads CASSQDRPGLAGVEQFF. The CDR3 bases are TGTGCCAGCAGCCAAGATCGGCCGGGACTAGCGGGAGTTGAGCAGTTCTTC.

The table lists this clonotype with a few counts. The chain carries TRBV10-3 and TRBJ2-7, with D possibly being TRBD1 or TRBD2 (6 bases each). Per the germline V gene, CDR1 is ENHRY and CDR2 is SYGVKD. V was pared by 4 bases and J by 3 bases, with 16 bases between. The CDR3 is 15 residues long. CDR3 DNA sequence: TGTGCCATCAGTGGGGCCTCCGGGGGCTTCTACGAGCAGTACTTC. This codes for CAISGASGGFYEQYF.

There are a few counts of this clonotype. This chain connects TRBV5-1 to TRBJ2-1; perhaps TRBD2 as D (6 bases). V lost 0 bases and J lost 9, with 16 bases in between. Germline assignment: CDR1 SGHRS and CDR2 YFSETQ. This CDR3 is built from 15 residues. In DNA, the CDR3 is TGCGCCAGCAGCTTGGAGGGCGGGGCGGTCCTTGAGCAGTTCTTC. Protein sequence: CASSLEGGAVLEQFF.

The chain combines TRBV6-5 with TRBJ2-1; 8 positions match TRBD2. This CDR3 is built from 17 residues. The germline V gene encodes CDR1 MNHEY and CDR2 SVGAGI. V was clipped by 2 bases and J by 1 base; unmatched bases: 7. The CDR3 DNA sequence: TGTGCCAGCAGTTACGTCGCCAGCGGGAGTTCCTACAATGAGCAGTTCTTC. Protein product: CASSYVASGSSYNEQFF.

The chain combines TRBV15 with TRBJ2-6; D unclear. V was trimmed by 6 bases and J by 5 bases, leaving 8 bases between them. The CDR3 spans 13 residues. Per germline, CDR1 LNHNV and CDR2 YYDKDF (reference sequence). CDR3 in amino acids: CATRHQRANVLTF. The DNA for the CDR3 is TGTGCCACCAGACATCAGAGGGCCAACGTCCTGACTTTC. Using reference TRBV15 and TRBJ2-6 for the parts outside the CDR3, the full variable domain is DAMVIQNPRYQVTQFGKPVTLSCSQTLNHNVMYWYQQKSSQAPKLLFHYYDKDFNNEADTPDNFQSRRPNTSFCFLDIRSPGLGDTAMYLCATRHQRANVLTFGAGSRLTVL.

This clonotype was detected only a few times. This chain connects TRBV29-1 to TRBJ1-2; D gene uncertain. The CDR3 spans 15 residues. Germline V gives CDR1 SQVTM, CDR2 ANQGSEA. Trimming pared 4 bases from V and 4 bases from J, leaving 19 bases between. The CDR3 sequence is CSVANPPDGSYGYTF. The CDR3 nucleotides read TGCAGCGTTGCAAACCCCCCGGACGGTAGCTATGGCTACACCTTC.

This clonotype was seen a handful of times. This CDR3 reads CASSFRGDHEQFF. In DNA, the CDR3 is TGTGCCAGCAGTTTCCGTGGAGACCATGAGCAGTTCTTC. V and J are TRBV27 and TRBJ2-1; D uncertain. Trimming shortened V by 3 bases and J by 8 bases, and 11 bases separated the two germline ends. Per germline, CDR1 MNHEY and CDR2 SMNVEV (reference sequence). The CDR3 extends over 13 amino acids.

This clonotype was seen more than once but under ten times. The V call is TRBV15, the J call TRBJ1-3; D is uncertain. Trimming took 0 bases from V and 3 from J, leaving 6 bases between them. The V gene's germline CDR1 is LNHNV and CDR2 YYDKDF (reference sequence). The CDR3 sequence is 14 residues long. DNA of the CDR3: TGTGCCACCAGCAGAGATTCGGGTGGAAACACCATATATTTT. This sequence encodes CATSRDSGGNTIYF. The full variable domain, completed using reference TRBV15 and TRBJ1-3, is DAMVIQNPRYQVTQFGKPVTLSCSQTLNHNVMYWYQQKSSQAPKLLFHYYDKDFNNEADTPDNFQSRRPNTSFCFLDIRSPGLGDTAMYLCATSRDSGGNTIYFGEGSWLTVV.

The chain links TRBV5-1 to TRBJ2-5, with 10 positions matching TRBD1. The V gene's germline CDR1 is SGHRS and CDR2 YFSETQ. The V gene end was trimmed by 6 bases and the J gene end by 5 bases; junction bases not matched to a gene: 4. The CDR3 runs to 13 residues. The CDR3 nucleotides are TGCGCCAGCACCGACAGGGGGCGGGAGACCCAGTACTTC. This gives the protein CASTDRGRETQYF.

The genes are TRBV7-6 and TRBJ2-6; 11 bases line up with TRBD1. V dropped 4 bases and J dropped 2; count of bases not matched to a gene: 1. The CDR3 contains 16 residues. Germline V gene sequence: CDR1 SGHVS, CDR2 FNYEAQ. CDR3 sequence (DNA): TGTGCCAGCAGCTCGGGACAGGGGGCTGGGGCCAACGTCCTGACTTTC. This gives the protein CASSSGQGAGANVLTF. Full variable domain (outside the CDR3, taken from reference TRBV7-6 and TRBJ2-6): GAGVSQSPRYKVTKRGQDVALRCDPISGHVSLYWYRQALGQGPEFLTYFNYEAQQDKSGLPNDRFSAERPEGSISTLTIQRTEQRDSAMYRCASSSGQGAGANVLTFGAGSRLTVL.

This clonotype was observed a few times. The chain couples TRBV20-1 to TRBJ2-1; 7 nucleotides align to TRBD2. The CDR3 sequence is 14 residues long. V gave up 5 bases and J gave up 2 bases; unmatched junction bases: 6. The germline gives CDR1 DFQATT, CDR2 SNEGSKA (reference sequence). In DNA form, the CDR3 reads TGCAGTGCTCCCAGCGGGAACGCCTACAATGAGCAGTTCTTC. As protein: CSAPSGNAYNEQFF.

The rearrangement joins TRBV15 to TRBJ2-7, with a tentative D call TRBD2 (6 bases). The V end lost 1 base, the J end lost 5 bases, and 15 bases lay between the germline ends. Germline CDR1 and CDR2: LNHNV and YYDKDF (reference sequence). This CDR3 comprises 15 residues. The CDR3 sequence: CATSRGRGPFHEQYF. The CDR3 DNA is TGTGCCACCAGCAGAGGGAGGGGCCCGTTCCACGAGCAGTACTTC.

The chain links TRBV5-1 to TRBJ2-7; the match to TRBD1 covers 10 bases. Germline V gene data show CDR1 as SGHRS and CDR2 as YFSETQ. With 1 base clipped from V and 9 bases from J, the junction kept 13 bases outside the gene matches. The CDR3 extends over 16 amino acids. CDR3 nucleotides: TGCGCCAGCAGCTTGCCAACCGGGACAGGGGCGTCGATGCAGTACTTC. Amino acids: CASSLPTGTGASMQYF.

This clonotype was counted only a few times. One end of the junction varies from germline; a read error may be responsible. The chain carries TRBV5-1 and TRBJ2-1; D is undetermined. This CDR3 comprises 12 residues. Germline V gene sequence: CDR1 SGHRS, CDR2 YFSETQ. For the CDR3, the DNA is TGCGCCAGCTGCTTAGAAGGCGATGAGCAGTTCTTC. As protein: CASCLEGDEQFF.

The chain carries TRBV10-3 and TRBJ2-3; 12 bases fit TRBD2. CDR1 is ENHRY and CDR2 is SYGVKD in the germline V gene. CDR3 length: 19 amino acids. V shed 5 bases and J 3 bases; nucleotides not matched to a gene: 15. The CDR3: CAISLAFFLAGGNTDTQYF. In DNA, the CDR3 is TGTGCCATCAGTTTAGCCTTCTTCCTAGCGGGAGGGAATACAGATACGCAGTATTTT.

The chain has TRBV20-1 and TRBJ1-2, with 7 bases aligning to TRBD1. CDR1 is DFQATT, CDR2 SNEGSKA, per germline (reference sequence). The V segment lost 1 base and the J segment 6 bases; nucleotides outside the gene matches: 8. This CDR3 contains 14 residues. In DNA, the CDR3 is TGCAGTGCTAGAGGGCTAAGGGGGCTGAATGGCTACACCTTC. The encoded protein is CSARGLRGLNGYTF.

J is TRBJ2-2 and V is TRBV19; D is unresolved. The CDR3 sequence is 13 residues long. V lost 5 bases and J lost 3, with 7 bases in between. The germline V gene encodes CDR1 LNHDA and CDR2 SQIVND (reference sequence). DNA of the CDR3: TGTGCCAGTAGTCCCGGGTACACCGGGGAGCTGTTTTTT. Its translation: CASSPGYTGELFF.

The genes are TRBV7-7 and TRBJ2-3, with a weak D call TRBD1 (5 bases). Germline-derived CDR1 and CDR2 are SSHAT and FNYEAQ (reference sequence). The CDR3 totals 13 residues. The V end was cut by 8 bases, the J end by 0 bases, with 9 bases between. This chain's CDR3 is CASATASTDTQYF. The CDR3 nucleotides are TGTGCCAGCGCGACAGCTAGCACAGATACGCAGTATTTT.

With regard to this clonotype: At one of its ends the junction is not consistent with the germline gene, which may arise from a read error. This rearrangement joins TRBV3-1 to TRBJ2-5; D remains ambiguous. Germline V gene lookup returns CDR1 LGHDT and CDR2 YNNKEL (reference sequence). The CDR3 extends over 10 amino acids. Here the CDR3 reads CASSQGHVDF. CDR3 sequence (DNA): TGTGCCAGCAGCCAAGGACACGTGGACTTC.

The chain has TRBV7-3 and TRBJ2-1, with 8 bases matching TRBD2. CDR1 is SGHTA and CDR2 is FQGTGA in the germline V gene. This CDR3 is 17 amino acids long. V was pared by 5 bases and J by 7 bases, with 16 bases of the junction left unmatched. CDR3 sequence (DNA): TGTGCCAGCAGCCATCCCCTGGGCGGGACTAGTAATAATGAGCAGTTCTTC. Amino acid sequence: CASSHPLGGTSNNEQFF.

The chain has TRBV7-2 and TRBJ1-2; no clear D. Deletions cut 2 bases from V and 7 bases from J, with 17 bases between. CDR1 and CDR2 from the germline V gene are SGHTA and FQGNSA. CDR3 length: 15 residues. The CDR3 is CASSLPSPVTFGYTF. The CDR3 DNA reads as TGTGCCAGCAGCTTACCATCACCGGTTACTTTTGGCTACACCTTC.

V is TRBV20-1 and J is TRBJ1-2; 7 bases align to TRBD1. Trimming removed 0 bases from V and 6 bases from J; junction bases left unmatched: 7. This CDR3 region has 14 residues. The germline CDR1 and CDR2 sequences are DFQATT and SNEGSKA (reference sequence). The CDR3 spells CSARELGQGDGYTF. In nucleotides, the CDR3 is TGCAGTGCTAGAGAGCTTGGGCAGGGGGATGGCTACACCTTC.

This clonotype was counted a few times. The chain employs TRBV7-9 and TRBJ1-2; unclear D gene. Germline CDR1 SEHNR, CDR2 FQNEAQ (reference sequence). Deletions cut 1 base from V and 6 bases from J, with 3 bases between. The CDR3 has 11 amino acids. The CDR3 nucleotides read TGTGCCAGCAGCTTAGTGGATGGCTACACCTTC. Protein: CASSLVDGYTF.

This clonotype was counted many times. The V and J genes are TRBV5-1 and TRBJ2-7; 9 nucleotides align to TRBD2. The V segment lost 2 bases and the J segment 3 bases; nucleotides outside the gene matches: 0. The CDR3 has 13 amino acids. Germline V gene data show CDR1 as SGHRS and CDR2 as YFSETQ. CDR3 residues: CASSFSGSYEQYF. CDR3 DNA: TGCGCCAGCAGCTTTAGCGGGAGCTACGAGCAGTACTTC.

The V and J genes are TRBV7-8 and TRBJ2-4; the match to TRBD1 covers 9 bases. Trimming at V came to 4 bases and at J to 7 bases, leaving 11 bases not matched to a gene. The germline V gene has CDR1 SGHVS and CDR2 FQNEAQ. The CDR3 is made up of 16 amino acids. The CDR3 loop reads CASSSNFRDRENIQYF. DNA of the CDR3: TGTGCCAGCAGCTCTAATTTCCGGGACAGGGAGAACATTCAGTACTTC. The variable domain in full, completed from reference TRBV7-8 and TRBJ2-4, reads GAGVSQSPRYKVAKRGQDVALRCDPISGHVSLFWYQQALGQGPEFLTYFQNEAQLDKSGLPSDRFFAERPEGSVSTLKIQRTQQEDSAVYLCASSSNFRDRENIQYFGAGTRLSVL.

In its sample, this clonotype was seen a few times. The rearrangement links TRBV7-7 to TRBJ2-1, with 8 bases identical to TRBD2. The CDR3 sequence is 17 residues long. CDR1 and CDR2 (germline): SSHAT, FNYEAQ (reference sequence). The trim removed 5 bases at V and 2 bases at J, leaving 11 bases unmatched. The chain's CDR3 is CASSPRTSFRPYNEQFF. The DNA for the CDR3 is TGTGCCAGCAGCCCCCGGACTAGCTTTAGACCCTACAATGAGCAGTTCTTC.

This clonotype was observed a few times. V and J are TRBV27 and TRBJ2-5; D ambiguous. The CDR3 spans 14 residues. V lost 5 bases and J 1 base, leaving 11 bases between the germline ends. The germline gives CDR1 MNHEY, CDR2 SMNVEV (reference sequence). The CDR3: CASSNLRIQETQYF. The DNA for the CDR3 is TGTGCCAGCAGTAACCTTCGGATCCAAGAGACCCAGTACTTC.

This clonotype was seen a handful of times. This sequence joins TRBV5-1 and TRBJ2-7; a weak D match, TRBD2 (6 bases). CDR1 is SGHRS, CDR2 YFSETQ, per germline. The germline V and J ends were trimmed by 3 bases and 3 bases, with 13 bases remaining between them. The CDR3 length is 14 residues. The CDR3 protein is CASSWSSSGYEQYF. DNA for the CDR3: TGCGCCAGCAGCTGGTCAAGTAGCGGCTACGAGCAGTACTTC. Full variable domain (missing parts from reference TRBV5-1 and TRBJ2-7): KAGVTQTPRYLIKTRGQQVTLSCSPISGHRSVSWYQQTPGQGLQFLFEYFSETQRNKGNFPGRFSGRQFSNSRSEMNVSTLELGDSALYLCASSWSSSGYEQYFGPGTRLTVT.